These 12 T cell receptor beta chains came from one sample sequenced in a study of neurological immune-mediated disorders. TCRdb passed the 5' RACE reads through MiXCR, listing each CDR3 protein once. Here the sample spans 90,000 to 150,000 distinct CDR3 sequences, roughly 3.2% being singletons. The material sequenced was PBMCs. These receptor sequences come from a woman in her twenties or thirties with multiple sclerosis.

This clonotype has more than one count but fewer than ten. The chain has TRBV7-2 and TRBJ2-7, with 9 bases fitting TRBD2. The junction had 9 bases not matched to a gene; V was cut back by 4 bases and J by 5 bases. Germline-derived CDR1 and CDR2 are SGHTA and FQGNSA. The CDR3 consists of 15 residues. The CDR3 DNA sequence: TGTGCCAGCAGCTACAAGCGGGGGGCCCCCGACGAGCAGTACTTC. This gives the protein CASSYKRGAPDEQYF. The full variable domain, in which reference TRBV7-2 and TRBJ2-7 provide the parts outside the CDR3, is GAGVSQSPSNKVTEKGKDVELRCDPISGHTALYWYRQSLGQGLEFLIYFQGNSAPDKSGLPSDRFSAERTGGSVSTLTIQRTQQEDSAVYLCASSYKRGAPDEQYFGPGTRLTVT.

Many counts were recorded for this clonotype. The chain recombines TRBV7-8 with TRBJ2-1, with D maybe TRBD1 (6 bases). V shed 3 bases and J shed 9 bases, with 18 bases lying between them. The CDR3 totals 15 residues. CDR1 SGHVS and CDR2 FQNEAQ come from the germline V gene. The CDR3, as DNA: TGTGCCAGCAGCTTTCGGGTAGCAGGGGTCCTTGAGCAGTTCTTC. It translates to CASSFRVAGVLEQFF. The variable domain in full, completed from reference TRBV7-8 and TRBJ2-1, reads GAGVSQSPRYKVAKRGQDVALRCDPISGHVSLFWYQQALGQGPEFLTYFQNEAQLDKSGLPSDRFFAERPEGSVSTLKIQRTQQEDSAVYLCASSFRVAGVLEQFFGPGTRLTVL.

This clonotype came up many times. This chain joins TRBV20-1 and TRBJ2-2; no reliable D call. V gave up 6 bases and J gave up 0 bases, with 20 bases separating them. Per the germline V gene, CDR1 is DFQATT and CDR2 is SNEGSKA (reference sequence). The CDR3 consists of 17 residues. CDR3 bases: TGCAGTGCCAAGGAAAGGGCATTTGCCGCGAACACCGGGGAGCTGTTTTTT. Its translation: CSAKERAFAANTGELFF.

This clonotype was recorded many times. The gene calls are TRBV6-5 and TRBJ2-5, with 7 bases identical to TRBD1. This CDR3 is built from 14 residues. The germline V gene encodes CDR1 MNHEY and CDR2 SVGAGI. The ends lost 8 bases at V and 5 bases at J; junction bases unmatched: 11. The CDR3, as DNA: TGTGCCAGCTTCCCGAGGACAGGCTGGGAGACCCAGTACTTC. Translation: CASFPRTGWETQYF.

This clonotype has ten or more counts. This chain uses TRBV5-6 with TRBJ1-2, with D possibly being TRBD1 (5 bases). Trimming shortened V by 3 bases and J by 2 bases, and 14 bases separated the two germline ends. Germline CDR1 and CDR2: SGHDT and YYEEEE. This CDR3 spans 15 amino acids. Here the CDR3 reads CASSSVQGANYGYTF. CDR3 nucleotides: TGTGCCAGCAGCTCCGTTCAGGGAGCCAACTATGGCTACACCTTC.

This chain links TRBV19 with TRBJ1-5; TRBD1 might be the D (5 bases). The CDR3 has 12 residues. Trimming stripped 6 bases from V and 7 bases from J, with 10 bases between. The V gene's germline CDR1 is LNHDA and CDR2 SQIVND (reference sequence). The chain's CDR3 is CASREGRQPQHF. CDR3 sequence (DNA): TGTGCCAGTAGAGAGGGGAGGCAGCCCCAGCATTTT. Full variable domain (outside the CDR3, taken from reference TRBV19 and TRBJ1-5): DGGITQSPKYLFRKEGQNVTLSCEQNLNHDAMYWYRQDPGQGLRLIYYSQIVNDFQKGDIAEGYSVSREKKESFPLTVTSAQKNPTAFYLCASREGRQPQHFGDGTRLSIL.

This clonotype showed up many times. V gene TRBV10-3 combines with J gene TRBJ2-6; D is uncertain. V shed 0 bases and J shed 1 base, with 4 bases lying between them. Germline V lookup: CDR1 ENHRY, CDR2 SYGVKD. The CDR3 consists of 15 residues. CDR3 DNA: TGTGCCATCAGTGAGTCTGGGTCTGGGGCCAACGTCCTGACTTTC. This gives the protein CAISESGSGANVLTF.

This clonotype was seen ten or more times. The genes are TRBV4-3 and TRBJ2-2; 10 bases agree with TRBD1. The CDR3 loop spans 16 amino acids. J was trimmed by 3 bases and V by 3 bases; bases with no gene match: 4. The germline gives CDR1 LGHNA, CDR2 YSLEER. CDR3 coding DNA: TGCGCCAGCAGCCATAAGACAGGGGGCCACACCGGGGAGCTGTTTTTT. This codes for CASSHKTGGHTGELFF.

Ten or more counts support this clonotype. V is TRBV10-2 and J is TRBJ2-7; 7 bases fit TRBD1. Germline V gene lookup returns CDR1 WSHSY and CDR2 SAAADI. The CDR3 runs to 13 residues. V lost 7 bases, J lost 3 bases, and 6 bases stayed unmatched. The CDR3 DNA follows: TGCGCCAGCAACAGGGGTCTTCACTACGAGCAGTACTTC. Its translation: CASNRGLHYEQYF.

This clonotype was observed at least ten times. This chain joins TRBV12-3 or TRBV12-4 and TRBJ2-7, with unresolved D. This CDR3 contains 15 residues. Trimming removed 1 base at V and 0 bases at J, with 10 bases between. CDR3 region: CASSLVSSGSYEQYF. The DNA for the CDR3 is TGTGCCAGCAGTTTAGTCTCATCGGGCTCCTACGAGCAGTACTTC.

This clonotype appeared many times. V is TRBV12-3 or TRBV12-4 and J is TRBJ2-6; D remains unclear. The CDR3 has 17 amino acids. The germline V and J ends were trimmed by 4 bases and 0 bases, with 13 bases remaining between them. The CDR3 DNA reads TGTGCCAGCAGTTCCTTAGGTCTCAGCTCTGGGGCCAACGTCCTGACTTTC. Its translation: CASSSLGLSSGANVLTF.

This clonotype occurred many times. V gene TRBV5-1 combines with J gene TRBJ2-7; the D gene is possibly TRBD1 (5 bases). CDR1 and CDR2 (germline): SGHRS, YFSETQ. Deletions cut 4 bases from V and 7 bases from J, with 21 bases between. The CDR3 has 15 amino acids. The CDR3 nucleotides are TGCGCCAGCAGCCCCCAGACAGTGATCCCTGGTGAGCAGTACTTC. The encoded protein is CASSPQTVIPGEQYF.